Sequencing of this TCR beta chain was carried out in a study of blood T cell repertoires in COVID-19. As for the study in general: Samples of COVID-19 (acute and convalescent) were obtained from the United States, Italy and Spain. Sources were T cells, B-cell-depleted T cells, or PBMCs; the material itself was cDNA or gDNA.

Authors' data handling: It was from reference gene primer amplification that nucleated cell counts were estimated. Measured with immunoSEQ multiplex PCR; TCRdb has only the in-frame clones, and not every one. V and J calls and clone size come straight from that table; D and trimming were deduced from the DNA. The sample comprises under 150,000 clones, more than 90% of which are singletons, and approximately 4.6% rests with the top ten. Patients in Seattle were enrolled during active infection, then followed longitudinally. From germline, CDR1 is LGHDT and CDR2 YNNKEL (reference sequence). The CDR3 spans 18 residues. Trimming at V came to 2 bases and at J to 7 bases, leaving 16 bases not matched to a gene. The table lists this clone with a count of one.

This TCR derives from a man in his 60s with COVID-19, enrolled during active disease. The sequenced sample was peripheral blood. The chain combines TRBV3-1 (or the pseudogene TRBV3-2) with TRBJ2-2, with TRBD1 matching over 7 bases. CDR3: CASSQLEGQSHTGGELFF. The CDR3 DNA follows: TGTGCCAGCAGCCAACTCGAGGGACAGTCCCACACGGGCGGGGAGCTGTTTTTT.